The T cell receptor beta chain described here comes from a study of T-cell memory formation after mild COVID-19. Study overall: Most TCR clusters belonged to a single donor.

Study-wide results and caveats: CD4/CD8 balance held among clones contracting day 15 to 85, and later expanders leaned CD4+. Prior to infection, memory already included some responding clones, suggesting cross-reactive memory joined.

On this clonotype itself: Its matching antigen is unknown.

TCRdb independently ran MiXCR on the 5' RACE reads; one entry per CDR3 protein. The sample comprises 250,000 to 400,000 distinct CDR3 sequences, 14% of which are singletons, and roughly a fifth rests with the top ten. The V gene lost 1 base and the J gene lost 4 bases, with 10 bases spanning the gap. The CDR3 covers 15 residues. The germline gives CDR1 MNHEY, CDR2 SVGAGI. The sequence was collected from a man aged 18 to 35 who had mild COVID-19 (a few samples of this study predate the infection). Cell type and time point are not known. The source material was PBMCs or a T cell subset sorted from them (not recorded which). V gene TRBV6-5 combines with J gene TRBJ2-2; D might be TRBD1 (5 bases). CDR3: CASSYLTGFTGELFF. The CDR3 DNA sequence: TGTGCCAGCAGTTACTTAACAGGATTCACCGGGGAGCTGTTTTTT.